The 22 T cell receptor beta chains below were found in one sample sequenced in a study of Ad26.COV2.S vaccination and SARS-CoV-2 variants. Clones were read by immunoSEQ multiplex PCR, and TCRdb kept only the in-frame ones, dropping some. The sample has some 500,000 clones; 89% are singletons. The treatment is: roughly 20 received Ad26.COV2.S at low or high dose, single or two shots; several received placebo; per-sample allocation not given. Sampling was done on day 63 after the first vaccine or placebo injection. The source was peripheral blood, collected in a trial of Ad26.COV2.S vaccine versus placebo. These receptors came from a person aged 18-60 years who received the Ad26.COV2.S COVID-19 vaccine or a placebo.

J is TRBJ2-2 and V is TRBV5-4; D tentatively reads TRBD1 or TRBD2 (5 bases each). V lost 0 bases, J lost 4 bases, and 7 bases lay in between. This CDR3 has 14 amino acids. Germline V gene data show CDR1 as SGHNT and CDR2 as YYREEE (reference sequence). The CDR3 region has the DNA TGTGCCAGCAGCTTGGCTGGGGGCACCGGGGAGCTGTTTTTT. Translating gives CASSLAGGTGELFF.

This sequence joins TRBV6-2 or TRBV6-3 and TRBJ1-1; TRBD1 agrees at 7 bases. This CDR3 is built from 11 residues. V trimming: 6 bases; J trimming: 10 bases; junction bases outside the gene matches: 5. Germline values: CDR1 MNHEY, CDR2 SVGEGT. CDR3 sequence: CASSDRVGAFF. As DNA, the CDR3 is TGTGCCAGCAGCGACAGGGTTGGAGCTTTCTTT.

This sequence joins TRBV27 and TRBJ2-3, with 7 bases aligning to TRBD2. Trimming took 3 bases from V and 1 from J; bases not matched to a gene: 1. The CDR3 covers 14 residues. From germline, CDR1 is MNHEY and CDR2 SMNVEV (reference sequence). CDR3 nucleotide sequence: TGTGCCAGCAGTTTTGGGAGGGGCACAGATACGCAGTATTTT. Its protein product is CASSFGRGTDTQYF.

V is TRBV18 and J is TRBJ2-7; maybe TRBD1 (5 bases). With 3 bases removed from V and 7 bases from J, the gap between germline ends came to 13 bases. Looked up from germline, CDR1 is KGHSH and CDR2 is LQKENI. The CDR3 is 13 residues long. The chain's CDR3 is CASSPGQWAEQYV. As DNA, the CDR3 is TGTGCCAGCTCACCGGGGCAGTGGGCTGAGCAGTACGTC.

The J gene is TRBJ2-1, the V gene TRBV5-1; 8 bases map to TRBD2. V dropped 1 base and J dropped 5; count of bases not matched to a gene: 5. The CDR3 contains 15 residues. CDR1 is SGHRS and CDR2 is YFSETQ in the germline V gene. The CDR3 here is CASSLRLAGNNEQFF. CDR3 in DNA: TGCGCCAGCAGCTTGCGGCTAGCGGGTAACAATGAGCAGTTCTTC.

CDR3 sequence (DNA): TGTGCCAGCAGCTTGGTTATGCGGGACATTCCCTACGAGCAGTACGTC. It is translated as CASSLVMRDIPYEQYV. The gene calls are TRBV5-5 and TRBJ2-7; D tentatively reads TRBD1 or TRBD2 (6 bases each). CDR3 length: 16 residues. Germline CDR1 SGHKS, CDR2 YYEKEE (reference sequence). The V end lost 0 bases, the J end lost 2 bases, and 15 bases lay between the germline ends.

V gene TRBV5-8 combines with J gene TRBJ1-2; D ambiguous. This CDR3 is 14 amino acids long. CDR1 and CDR2 from the germline V gene are SGHTS and YDEGEE. V lost 0 bases to trimming and J lost 8 bases, with 14 bases between them. As DNA, the CDR3 is TGTGCCAGCAGCTTGGCGGGTGTAGTGGGAGGCTACACCTTC. Its translation is CASSLAGVVGGYTF.

The J gene is TRBJ2-3, the V gene TRBV20-1; the D gene is possibly TRBD2 (9 bases). This CDR3 is 21 amino acids long. V lost 3 bases and J lost 1, with 32 bases in between. Germline V CDR1 and CDR2: DFQATT, SNEGSKA (reference sequence). DNA for the CDR3: TGCAGTGCTAGTGGCGGGACAGGATTGACTAGCGGACTACGGGGCACAGATACGCAGTATTTT. Translating it yields CSASGGTGLTSGLRGTDTQYF.

The J gene is TRBJ2-7, the V gene TRBV5-6; weak D call: TRBD2 (6 bases). The CDR3 totals 17 residues. The germline gives CDR1 SGHDT, CDR2 YYEEEE. V was pared by 0 bases and J by 2 bases, with 18 bases between. This chain's CDR3 is CASSLAFDLATTYEQYV. The CDR3 coding sequence is TGTGCCAGCAGCTTGGCCTTCGACCTAGCGACGACCTACGAGCAGTACGTC.

The DNA of the CDR3 is TGTGCCAGCAGCTTGGTGGCAGAGCGAGGCTACACCTTC. It is translated as CASSLVAERGYTF. The V call is TRBV5-4, the J call TRBJ1-2; D call uncertain. The CDR3 totals 13 residues. V shed 0 bases and J shed 8 bases, with 11 bases lying between them. CDR1 and CDR2 (germline): SGHNT, YYREEE (reference sequence).

The V gene is TRBV12-5, the J gene TRBJ1-1; tentative D call: TRBD1 (6 bases). Trimming took off 5 bases at V and 4 bases at J, with 20 bases between the two ends. Germline V lookup: CDR1 LGHNT, CDR2 FRNRAP. This CDR3 is 16 amino acids long. The DNA of the CDR3 is TGTGCTAGTGGTCCCCCCGGGGGCTTGATGGGCACTGAAGCTTTCTTT. This codes for CASGPPGGLMGTEAFF.

Only one count was recorded for this clone. J is TRBJ2-4 and V is TRBV10-1, with 9 bases that match TRBD2. This CDR3 has 16 residues. Trimming cost V 9 bases and J 0 bases; bases outside gene matches: 9. Germline V lookup: CDR1 WNHNN, CDR2 SYGVQD (reference sequence). CDR3 DNA sequence: TGCGCCAGGCAGGGTGAGCGGGGGGAAGCCAAAAACATTCAGTACTTC. Residues: CARQGERGEAKNIQYF.

The V and J genes are TRBV2 and TRBJ1-2; 7 positions agree with TRBD1. Germline trimming cut 9 bases from V and 8 bases from J; bases unmatched to any gene: 15. Germline loops: CDR1 SNHLY, CDR2 FYNNEI. CDR3 length: 14 residues. The CDR3 is CASSTGYLLGGYTF. The CDR3 coding sequence is TGTGCCAGTTCGACAGGGTACTTGCTGGGCGGCTACACCTTC.

With regard to this clone: This same CDR3 is encoded by further DNA sequences in the sample. The J gene is TRBJ2-5, the V gene TRBV18, with no clear D. Germline CDR1 reads KGHSH; CDR2 reads LQKENI. CDR3 size: 12 residues. Trimming shortened V by 3 bases and J by 5 bases, and 7 bases separated the two germline ends. CDR3 loop: CASSPDQETQYF. CDR3 sequence (DNA): TGTGCCAGCTCACCCGATCAGGAGACCCAGTACTTC.

The chain combines TRBV2 with TRBJ2-7; 7 bases line up with TRBD1. The ends lost 7 bases at V and 6 bases at J; junction bases unmatched: 6. Germline V gene sequence: CDR1 SNHLY, CDR2 FYNNEI. There are 12 residues in the CDR3. The CDR3, as DNA: TGTGCCAGCAAAGACAGGGTGACCGAGCAGTACGTC. It translates to CASKDRVTEQYV.

This chain uses TRBV5-1 with TRBJ1-1; D not certain. Germline values: CDR1 SGHRS, CDR2 YFSETQ. V lost 4 bases and J lost 6, with 10 bases in between. CDR3 length equals 12 residues. The CDR3 loop is CASSLQTAEAFF. In DNA form, the CDR3 reads TGCGCCAGCAGCCTGCAGACCGCTGAAGCTTTCTTT.

DNA for the CDR3: TGTGCCAGCAGTGAAATCCCCGGGGAGCTGTTTTTT. Amino acids: CASSEIPGELFF. V is TRBV2 and J is TRBJ2-2; D uncertain. The V gene lost 2 bases and the J gene lost 6 bases, with 4 bases spanning the gap. The CDR3 loop spans 12 amino acids. Germline V gene sequence: CDR1 SNHLY, CDR2 FYNNEI.

This sequence joins TRBV2 and TRBJ1-6; D ambiguous. The CDR3 spans 12 residues. With 8 bases removed from V and 10 bases from J, the gap between germline ends came to 12 bases. Per the germline V gene, CDR1 is SNHLY and CDR2 is FYNNEI. CDR3 amino acids: CASGIGVSPLHF. Written as DNA, the CDR3 is TGTGCCAGCGGCATTGGGGTCTCACCCCTCCACTTT.

The chain recombines TRBV28 with TRBJ2-2; 8 bases are shared with TRBD1. The CDR3 is made up of 17 amino acids. CDR1 and CDR2 from the germline V gene are MDHEN and SYDVKM. V lost 5 bases, J lost 3 bases, and 11 bases stayed unmatched. CDR3 nucleotides: TGTGCCAGCAGTATCCCCTGGCAGGGGGCGCACACCGGGGAGCTGTTTTTT. Encoded protein: CASSIPWQGAHTGELFF.

This rearrangement joins TRBV28 to TRBJ2-3, with TRBD2 matching over 9 bases. Per the germline V gene, CDR1 is MDHEN and CDR2 is SYDVKM. The CDR3 runs 15 residues. V trimming: 6 bases; J trimming: 1 base; junction bases outside the gene matches: 5. For the CDR3, the DNA is TGTGCCAGCAGCTACTTAGCGGGGGGCACAGATACGCAGTATTTT. It encodes CASSYLAGGTDTQYF.

This clone was counted a few times. The chain carries TRBV9 and TRBJ1-6; TRBD1 might be the D (5 bases). V lost 0 bases and J lost 10, with 8 bases in between. The germline V gene encodes CDR1 SGDLS and CDR2 YYNGEE. The CDR3 consists of 13 residues. The CDR3 DNA reads as TGTGCCAGCAGCGTAGGGGGCCAATCACCCCTCCACTTT. This codes for CASSVGGQSPLHF.

The CDR3 reads CASSLSPVENTEAFF. The CDR3 region has the DNA TGTGCCAGCAGCTTATCACCGGTGGAGAACACTGAAGCTTTCTTT. The rearrangement uses TRBV7-9 and TRBJ1-1; D gene ambiguous. Looked up from germline, CDR1 is SEHNR and CDR2 is FQNEAQ (reference sequence). The CDR3 length is 15 residues. V lost 2 bases, J lost 1 base, and 11 bases lay in between.